A selection of T cell receptor beta chains follows, all from one sample in a study of T cells in Graves' hyperthyroidism and ophthalmopathy. TCRdb redid the calling of the multiplex PCR reads with MiXCR, one entry per CDR3 protein. The data hold hundreds of thousands of distinct CDR3 sequences, with more than 14% observed a single time. Sequencing input: blood. The receptors come from a woman aged 45-59 years with Graves' ophthalmopathy. Both conserved end residues are part of each CDR3. A D gene is named only where the DNA matches it firmly. Clone sizes are given selectively: once, few, many, or a class where the clone is expanded.

TRBJ2-3 many TRBD2 TRBV7-9 TGTGCCAGCACCAAGGCGGGAGGGCCTGTGGATACGCAGTATTTT CASTKAGGPVDTQYF
TRBJ2-3 many - TRBV7-2 TGTGCCAGCAGCTTACTGATGTCTTACACAGATACGCAGTATTTT CASSLLMSYTDTQYF
TRBJ2-7 many - TRBV9 TGTGCCAGCAGCGCCTCATGGGCGGCCCCGAGCTCCTACGAGCAGTACTTC CASSASWAAPSSYEQYF
TRBJ2-5 few TRBD2 TRBV3-1 TGTGCCAGCAGCCAAGACCGAGCGGGGCCTTACTTC CASSQDRAGPYF
TRBJ2-7 many - TRBV5-1 TGCGCCAGCAGCAAAGGGACTTTTCGGGCCCAGAGCGAGCAGTACTTC CASSKGTFRAQSEQYF
TRBJ1-1 many - TRBV12-3/TRBV12-4 TGTGCCAGCAGTCGCGGGGGTGTCACTGAAGCTTTCTTT CASSRGGVTEAFF
TRBJ2-3 - - TRBV24-1 TGTGCCACCAGTGGACTCACAGATACGCAGTATTTT CATSGLTDTQYF
TRBJ2-7 - - TRBV7-3 TGTGCCAGCAGCTTAAGCGGTGTGGGGGGAGGCTACGAGCAGTACTTC CASSLSGVGGGYEQYF
TRBJ1-1 many - TRBV7-9 TGTGCCAGCAGCTTAGGAGCTTTCTTT CASSLGAFF
TRBJ2-3 many TRBD2 TRBV20-1 TGCAGTGCTAGACTTAGACTAGCGGGAGTGTCAGATACGCAGTATTTT CSARLRLAGVSDTQYF
TRBJ2-1 - - TRBV4-2 TGTGCCAGCAGCCAAGGACGGGGGGGTGGCAGGGGGCTCCCGCGGGCCTACAATGAGCAGTTCTTC CASSQGRGGGRGLPRAYNEQFF
TRBJ1-1 - - TRBV5-1 TGCGCCAGCAGCTTTACGGGTCCCGGACTGAACACTGAAGCTTTCTTT CASSFTGPGLNTEAFF
TRBJ2-1 many TRBD1 TRBV5-1 TGCGCCAGCAGCAAAAAGGGACAGATCAATGAGCAGTTCTTC CASSKKGQINEQFF
TRBJ2-7 - - TRBV27 TGTGCCAGCAGTTCTGGACTATACTACGAGCAGTACTTC CASSSGLYYEQYF
TRBJ2-7 many TRBD2 TRBV28 TGTGCCAGCAGCTGGGGACTAGCCTACGAGCAGTACTTC CASSWGLAYEQYF
TRBJ2-1 - TRBD2 TRBV29-1 TGCAGCGTTGTGCCAACGACTAGCGGGAGGGGTGAGCAGTTCTTC CSVVPTTSGRGEQFF
TRBJ2-2 - - TRBV29-1 TGCAGCGTTGACGGCGTGGGTGGGCTGTTTTTT CSVDGVGGLFF
TRBJ2-3 many - TRBV28 TGTGCCAGCAGTCCCAGGGGAAATGCAGATACGCAGTATTTT CASSPRGNADTQYF
TRBJ2-3 many TRBD2 TRBV20-1 TGCAGTGCTAGGGATGGGGGGGAGAGCACAGATACGCAGTATTTT CSARDGGESTDTQYF
TRBJ2-2 many - TRBV28 TGTGCCAGTTTGGGGGGGCCAGGGAGCCGGAACACCGGGGAGCTGTTTTTT CASLGGPGSRNTGELFF
TRBJ1-1 few - TRBV29-1 TGCAGCCCAAAAAACCTCCCTGGGGCTGAAGCTTTCTTT CSPKNLPGAEAFF
TRBJ1-4 many - TRBV13 TGTGCCAGCAGCTTATTTGGGTCTCGGTTGTTGGATGAAAAACTGTTTTTT CASSLFGSRLLDEKLFF
TRBJ2-1 many - TRBV11-2 TGTGCCAGCAGTAAACTTGGGGGTCCCAACAATGAGCAGTTCTTC CASSKLGGPNNEQFF
TRBJ2-4 few TRBD1 TRBV6-2/TRBV6-3 TGTGCCAGCAGTCCAGGACAGGACAGGAACATTCAGTACTTC CASSPGQDRNIQYF
TRBJ2-3 many - TRBV12-3/TRBV12-4 TGTGCCAGCAGTTTAGCGCGTGCGACCGCTAGCACAGATACGCAGTATTTT CASSLARATASTDTQYF
TRBJ2-3 many - TRBV7-6 TGTGCCAGCAGCTTAGGGGCCCTAAGCACAGATACGCAGTATTTT CASSLGALSTDTQYF
TRBJ2-1 many TRBD2 TRBV30 TGTGCCTGCAATCTAGCGGGAGTTTGGAATGAGCAGTTCTTC CACNLAGVWNEQFF
TRBJ1-5 - TRBD1 TRBV6-2/TRBV6-3 TGTGCCAGCTCCAATCGGACAGGGTGGCGAAGGCAGCCCCAGCATTTT CASSNRTGWRRQPQHF
TRBJ2-1 - TRBD2 TRBV6-1 TGTGCCAGCAGCGAAGGACTAGCGGGAGTGGGTGAGCAGTTCTTC CASSEGLAGVGEQFF
TRBJ1-5 - - TRBV20-1 TGCAGTGCCCAGAGAGGGACAAACCCAGGTCAGCCCCAGCATTTT CSAQRGTNPGQPQHF
TRBJ1-5 many - TRBV3-1 TGTGCCAGCAGCCAAGGGTGGGACAATCAGCCCCAGCATTTT CASSQGWDNQPQHF
TRBJ2-7 - - TRBV20-1 TGCAGTGCTAGATTTCGGCAGGAGTACGAGCAGTACTTC CSARFRQEYEQYF
TRBJ1-1 - - TRBV10-3 TGTGCCATCACGGGGGCCACAAACACTGAAGCTTTCTTT CAITGATNTEAFF
TRBJ1-2 few - TRBV9 TGTGCCAGCAGCGTAGCTTTGGGATTCTACTATGGCTACACCTTC CASSVALGFYYGYTF
TRBJ2-2 few TRBD2 TRBV28 TGTGCCAGCAGCTTGGGCTGGGCGGGAGGGCCCACCGGGGAGCTGTTTTTT CASSLGWAGGPTGELFF
TRBJ2-5 - - TRBV5-1 TGCGCCAGCAGCTTGACCCCACAAGAGACCCAGTACTTC CASSLTPQETQYF
TRBJ2-2 many TRBD2 TRBV13 TGTGCCAGCAGCTTCCTTCCGGCGGGAGGGAACGGGGAGCTGTTTTTT CASSFLPAGGNGELFF
TRBJ2-3 many - TRBV5-1 TGCGCCAGCCAAAAGGGGGATACGCAGTATTTT CASQKGDTQYF
TRBJ1-2 - - TRBV9 TGTGCCAGCAGCGTGGACGCCACTCGGGGCTACACCTTC CASSVDATRGYTF
TRBJ2-1 few TRBD2 TRBV6-2/TRBV6-3 TGTGCCAGCAGTTACCCCGGGACTAGCGGGAGATCGACCTACAATGAGCAGTTCTTC CASSYPGTSGRSTYNEQFF
TRBJ2-5 many - TRBV6-1 TGTGCCAGCAGCCTTAGCGGAGGGGCCCAAGAGACCCAGTACTTC CASSLSGGAQETQYF
TRBJ1-5 many - TRBV6-1 TGTGCCAGCAGTGAAGAGGGGTTTGGCAATCAGCCCCAGCATTTT CASSEEGFGNQPQHF
TRBJ1-1 - TRBD1 TRBV20-1 TGCAGTGCCAGACAGGGCGGGAACACTGAAGCTTTCTTT CSARQGGNTEAFF
TRBJ1-2 many - TRBV5-1 TGCGCCAGCAGCTCGGGTCCACAGGACTATGGCTACACCTTC CASSSGPQDYGYTF
TRBJ1-2 - - TRBV6-2/TRBV6-3 TGTGCCAGCAGGGACACGGGGGAGGCTGGCTACACCTTC CASRDTGEAGYTF
TRBJ1-5 few TRBD1 TRBV12-3/TRBV12-4 TGTGCCAGCAGCCCTAGGACAGGGAGGTTGGATTTT CASSPRTGRLDF
TRBJ2-1 many TRBD2 TRBV9 TGTGCCAGCAGCGTAGACAGCGGGACTTACAATGAGCAGTTCTTC CASSVDSGTYNEQFF
TRBJ2-3 many TRBD2 TRBV20-1 TGCAGTGCCCGGGCGGGAGGACCTAGCACAGATACGCAGTATTTT CSARAGGPSTDTQYF
TRBJ2-3 few TRBD2 TRBV25-1 TGTGCCAGCAGTGAATGGCTAGCGGGGGGCACAGATACGCAGTATTTT CASSEWLAGGTDTQYF
TRBJ1-5 many - TRBV6-1 TGTGCCAGCAGACCCGGACGTAATAGCAATCAGCCCCAGCATTTT CASRPGRNSNQPQHF